A selection of T cell receptor beta chains follows, all from one sample in a study of T cell repertoires in cytomegalovirus infection. Their recognized antigens are unknown. TCRdb recomputed calls from the reads with MiXCR, one row per CDR3 protein. Found here are 110,000 or so distinct CDR3 sequences, over 25% of them singletons; the top ten hold 41%. Sequences were derived from CD8+ T cells from cultured PBMCs, sampled from culture after CMV antigen stimulation. These receptors came from a human donor in good health (CMV status not recorded). Some clones in this sample may be carry-over from other donors' samples. CDR3s include the opening cysteine and the closing phenylalanine or tryptophan. The D gene is left open where the match is weak. Size is stated for part of the rows, as once, few or many counts, or as a class when the clone is expanded.

j_call: TRBJ2-1; v_call: TRBV2; clone_size: NA; d_call: TRBD1; cdr3_aa: CANDKGQGYNEQFF; cdr3_nt: TGTGCTAACGATAAGGGACAGGGGTACAATGAGCAGTTCTTC
j_call: TRBJ1-2; v_call: TRBV3-1; clone_size: NA; d_call: NA; cdr3_aa: CASSQDRDIYGYTF; cdr3_nt: TGTGCCAGCAGCCAAGATCGAGACATCTATGGCTACACCTTC
j_call: TRBJ2-7; v_call: TRBV19; clone_size: NA; d_call: TRBD1; cdr3_aa: CASSAGQVTYEQYF; cdr3_nt: TGTGCCAGTAGTGCCGGACAGGTCACCTACGAGCAGTACTTC
j_call: TRBJ1-2; v_call: TRBV19; clone_size: few; d_call: TRBD1; cdr3_aa: CASSRQGSYGYTF; cdr3_nt: TGTGCCAGTAGCCGACAGGGGAGCTATGGCTACACCTTC
j_call: TRBJ2-5; v_call: TRBV25-1; clone_size: NA; d_call: TRBD2; cdr3_aa: CASSEWTGTSEETQYF; cdr3_nt: TGTGCCAGCAGTGAATGGACCGGGACTAGCGAAGAGACCCAGTACTTC
j_call: TRBJ2-5; v_call: TRBV3-1; clone_size: many; d_call: NA; cdr3_aa: CASSQGIGVLASSSETQYF; cdr3_nt: TGTGCCAGCAGCCAAGGAATAGGAGTGCTAGCATCTAGTTCTGAGACCCAGTACTTC
j_call: TRBJ2-3; v_call: TRBV11-2; clone_size: NA; d_call: NA; cdr3_aa: CASSLALTDTQYF; cdr3_nt: TGTGCCAGCAGCTTAGCCCTCACAGATACGCAGTATTTT
j_call: TRBJ1-1; v_call: TRBV6-2/TRBV6-3; clone_size: once; d_call: TRBD1; cdr3_aa: CASSPQRGGGTEAFF; cdr3_nt: TGTGCCAGCAGTCCTCAGAGAGGGGGCGGCACTGAAGCTTTCTTT
j_call: TRBJ2-5; v_call: TRBV18; clone_size: few; d_call: NA; cdr3_aa: CASSPEQETQYF; cdr3_nt: TGTGCCAGCTCACCGGAGCAAGAGACCCAGTACTTC
j_call: TRBJ1-5; v_call: TRBV27; clone_size: NA; d_call: NA; cdr3_aa: CASSLAVGSQPQHF; cdr3_nt: TGTGCCAGCAGTTTAGCAGTCGGCAGCCAGCCCCAGCATTTT
j_call: TRBJ1-6; v_call: TRBV2; clone_size: few; d_call: NA; cdr3_aa: CASRDGAAALHF; cdr3_nt: TGTGCCAGCAGAGACGGGGCCGCAGCCCTCCACTTT
j_call: TRBJ1-5; v_call: TRBV7-9; clone_size: few; d_call: NA; cdr3_aa: CASSFSQENSNQPQHF; cdr3_nt: TGTGCCAGCAGCTTCTCACAGGAAAATAGCAATCAGCCCCAGCATTTT
j_call: TRBJ2-7; v_call: TRBV5-6; clone_size: NA; d_call: TRBD2; cdr3_aa: CASSLFGGGVVEQYF; cdr3_nt: TGTGCCAGCAGCTTATTCGGCGGGGGGGTAGTCGAGCAGTACTTC
j_call: TRBJ1-5; v_call: TRBV29-1; clone_size: NA; d_call: TRBD1; cdr3_aa: CSVGGQLNQPQHF; cdr3_nt: TGCAGCGTGGGGGGACAGCTCAATCAGCCCCAGCATTTT
j_call: TRBJ2-1; v_call: TRBV14; clone_size: NA; d_call: TRBD1; cdr3_aa: CASRAETGLNYNEQFF; cdr3_nt: TGTGCCAGCAGGGCCGAGACAGGGTTGAATTACAATGAGCAGTTCTTC
j_call: TRBJ1-3; v_call: TRBV5-1; clone_size: NA; d_call: NA; cdr3_aa: CASSLTGPREGNTIYF; cdr3_nt: TGCGCCAGCAGCTTGACCGGGCCCCGGGAGGGAAACACCATATATTTT
j_call: TRBJ1-3; v_call: TRBV4-2; clone_size: NA; d_call: NA; cdr3_aa: CASSQEIGVGGNTIYF; cdr3_nt: TGTGCCAGCAGCCAAGAGATTGGGGTGGGAGGAAACACCATATATTTT
j_call: TRBJ2-5; v_call: TRBV5-8; clone_size: NA; d_call: NA; cdr3_aa: CASSLGRRVNGETQYF; cdr3_nt: TGTGCCAGCAGCTTGGGTCGCAGGGTGAACGGGGAGACCCAGTACTTC
j_call: TRBJ1-1; v_call: TRBV6-6; clone_size: NA; d_call: NA; cdr3_aa: CVVSEAFF; cdr3_nt: TGTGTCGTGAGTGAAGCTTTCTTT
j_call: TRBJ2-7; v_call: TRBV4-1; clone_size: NA; d_call: NA; cdr3_aa: CASSQDSTGRAWEQYF; cdr3_nt: TGCGCCAGCAGCCAAGATTCGACAGGACGGGCTTGGGAGCAGTACTTC
j_call: TRBJ2-1; v_call: TRBV7-2; clone_size: many; d_call: NA; cdr3_aa: CASSLSLSYNEQFF; cdr3_nt: TGTGCCAGCAGCTTAAGTCTATCCTACAATGAGCAGTTCTTC
j_call: TRBJ2-3; v_call: TRBV24-1; clone_size: few; d_call: NA; cdr3_aa: CAVGTPPVDTQYF; cdr3_nt: TGTGCCGTCGGGACTCCCCCGGTGGATACGCAGTATTTT
j_call: TRBJ2-2; v_call: TRBV7-2; clone_size: few; d_call: NA; cdr3_aa: CASSYPIGAGELFF; cdr3_nt: TGTGCCAGCAGCTATCCGATCGGGGCCGGGGAGCTGTTTTTT
j_call: TRBJ2-1; v_call: TRBV2; clone_size: NA; d_call: TRBD1; cdr3_aa: CASSEGDRGFNEQFF; cdr3_nt: TGTGCCAGCAGTGAAGGGGACAGGGGCTTCAATGAGCAGTTCTTC
j_call: TRBJ2-3; v_call: TRBV28; clone_size: many; d_call: TRBD2; cdr3_aa: CASSQAGGYTDTQYF; cdr3_nt: TGTGCCAGCAGTCAAGCGGGGGGATACACAGATACGCAGTATTTT
j_call: TRBJ1-1; v_call: TRBV7-2; clone_size: many; d_call: TRBD1; cdr3_aa: CASSLGQGGNTEAFF; cdr3_nt: TGTGCCAGCAGCTTAGGACAGGGGGGAAACACTGAAGCTTTCTTT
j_call: TRBJ2-5; v_call: TRBV7-3; clone_size: NA; d_call: NA; cdr3_aa: CASSLRPEETQYF; cdr3_nt: TGTGCCAGCAGCCTTAGACCCGAGGAGACCCAGTACTTC
j_call: TRBJ2-5; v_call: TRBV7-2; clone_size: NA; d_call: NA; cdr3_aa: CASSFGGVETQYF; cdr3_nt: TGTGCCAGCAGCTTCGGCGGGGTGGAGACCCAGTACTTC
j_call: TRBJ2-1; v_call: TRBV6-6; clone_size: few; d_call: NA; cdr3_aa: CASSYPTAGTRVDEQFF; cdr3_nt: TGTGCCAGCAGTTACCCGACTGCCGGGACTCGAGTTGATGAGCAGTTCTTC
j_call: TRBJ1-6; v_call: TRBV6-1; clone_size: few; d_call: TRBD1; cdr3_aa: CASSETGVWNSPLHF; cdr3_nt: TGTGCCAGCAGTGAGACAGGGGTTTGGAATTCACCCCTCCACTTT
j_call: TRBJ1-2; v_call: TRBV4-1; clone_size: many; d_call: TRBD1; cdr3_aa: CASSQSQGALYGYTF; cdr3_nt: TGCGCCAGCAGCCAATCGCAGGGGGCTCTCTATGGCTACACCTTC
j_call: TRBJ2-1; v_call: TRBV7-4; clone_size: NA; d_call: NA; cdr3_aa: CASSLLGGRNEQFF; cdr3_nt: TGTGCCAGCAGCTTACTCGGCGGACGCAATGAGCAGTTCTTC
j_call: TRBJ2-7; v_call: TRBV5-4; clone_size: NA; d_call: TRBD1; cdr3_aa: CASSLGDRAEQYF; cdr3_nt: TGTGCCAGCAGCTTAGGGGACAGAGCCGAGCAGTACTTC
j_call: TRBJ2-3; v_call: TRBV25-1; clone_size: NA; d_call: TRBD1; cdr3_aa: CASSSLGQGETTDTQYF; cdr3_nt: TGTGCCAGCAGCTCTTTGGGACAGGGCGAAACCACAGATACGCAGTATTTT
j_call: TRBJ2-3; v_call: TRBV6-8; clone_size: few; d_call: TRBD2; cdr3_aa: CASSYQSGGMTSTDTQYF; cdr3_nt: TGTGCCAGCAGTTACCAAAGCGGGGGTATGACTAGCACAGATACGCAGTATTTT
j_call: TRBJ1-1; v_call: TRBV7-9; clone_size: NA; d_call: NA; cdr3_aa: CASSLSGTTEAFF; cdr3_nt: TGTGCCAGCAGCTTATCTGGGACAACTGAAGCTTTCTTT
j_call: TRBJ2-2; v_call: TRBV6-5; clone_size: few; d_call: NA; cdr3_aa: CASSYGRPRGQGLNTGELFF; cdr3_nt: TGTGCCAGCAGTTACGGTAGACCCAGAGGGCAGGGGCTGAACACCGGGGAGCTGTTTTTT
j_call: TRBJ1-5; v_call: TRBV19; clone_size: NA; d_call: NA; cdr3_aa: CASSIGGPGQPQHF; cdr3_nt: TGTGCCAGTAGTATTGGGGGGCCGGGTCAGCCCCAGCATTTT
j_call: TRBJ1-1; v_call: TRBV6-2/TRBV6-3; clone_size: many; d_call: TRBD1; cdr3_aa: CASSYSRNQGAEAFF; cdr3_nt: TGTGCCAGCAGTTACTCGAGAAATCAGGGGGCTGAAGCTTTCTTT
j_call: TRBJ1-2; v_call: TRBV7-2; clone_size: NA; d_call: TRBD1; cdr3_aa: CASSSGQGDGYTF; cdr3_nt: TGTGCCAGCAGCTCCGGACAGGGGGATGGCTACACCTTC
j_call: TRBJ2-3; v_call: TRBV27; clone_size: NA; d_call: TRBD1; cdr3_aa: CASRDRGEDTQYF; cdr3_nt: TGTGCCAGCCGCGACAGGGGCGAGGATACGCAGTATTTT
j_call: TRBJ2-3; v_call: TRBV2; clone_size: once; d_call: TRBD2; cdr3_aa: CASSGPILAGDTDTQYF; cdr3_nt: TGTGCCAGCAGTGGCCCTATTCTAGCGGGGGACACAGATACGCAGTATTTT
j_call: TRBJ1-1; v_call: TRBV7-8; clone_size: many; d_call: NA; cdr3_aa: CASSFGKAAKLSNTEAFF; cdr3_nt: TGTGCCAGCAGCTTCGGGAAAGCAGCGAAACTCTCGAACACTGAAGCTTTCTTT
j_call: TRBJ2-1; v_call: TRBV6-1; clone_size: NA; d_call: NA; cdr3_aa: CASSEAEGWAAEQFF; cdr3_nt: TGTGCCAGCAGTGAAGCGGAGGGTTGGGCGGCTGAGCAGTTCTTC
j_call: TRBJ2-3; v_call: TRBV4-1; clone_size: few; d_call: NA; cdr3_aa: CASSQAFRRSTDTQYF; cdr3_nt: TGCGCCAGCAGCCAAGCATTCCGGAGGAGCACAGATACGCAGTATTTT
j_call: TRBJ2-7; v_call: TRBV14; clone_size: few; d_call: TRBD1; cdr3_aa: CASSQVLGDRGFEQYF; cdr3_nt: TGTGCCAGCAGCCAAGTTCTTGGAGACAGGGGGTTCGAGCAGTACTTC